This T cell receptor beta chain was captured by sequencing in a study of blood T cell repertoires in COVID-19. Study background: Acute and convalescent COVID-19 samples came from the United States, Italy and Spain. PBMCs, B-cell-depleted T cells, or T cells were the source of the cDNA or gDNA that made up the material.

Under the authors' procedure: Estimates of nucleated cell counts were drawn from the amplification of reference gene primers. Some clones are missing from TCRdb's copy, which holds only in-frame ones; the method was immunoSEQ multiplex PCR. That table is the source of V, J and clone size, and D and trimming were worked out from the DNA. This repertoire shows under 200,000 clones, about 86% found once; its top ten account for 5.5% to 7%. Trimming stripped 3 bases from V and 5 bases from J, with 7 bases between. This CDR3 contains 11 residues. Germline CDR1 and CDR2: DFQATT and SNEGSKA (reference sequence).

Sequencing was done on a sample of peripheral blood. This TCR was recovered from a man aged 50-60 years with active or convalescent COVID-19. The chain carries TRBV20-1 and TRBJ1-1, with a tentative D call TRBD1 (5 bases). In DNA, the CDR3 is TGCAGTGCTAGCAGGGATACTGAAGCTTTCTTT. Translating it yields CSASRDTEAFF.